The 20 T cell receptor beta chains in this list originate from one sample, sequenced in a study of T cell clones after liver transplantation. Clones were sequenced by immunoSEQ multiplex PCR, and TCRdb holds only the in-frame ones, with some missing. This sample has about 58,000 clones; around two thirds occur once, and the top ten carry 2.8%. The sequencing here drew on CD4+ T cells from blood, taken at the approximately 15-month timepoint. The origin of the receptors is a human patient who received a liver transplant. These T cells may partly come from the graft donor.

CDR3: CASSSNPPGQGRRELFF. Here the CDR3 DNA reads TGTGCCAGCAGCTCCAATCCTCCGGGACAGGGGAGGCGGGAGCTGTTTTTT. The gene calls are TRBV7-8 and TRBJ2-2; 10 bases agree with TRBD1. From germline, CDR1 is SGHVS and CDR2 FQNEAQ. The CDR3 extends over 17 amino acids. V lost 4 bases to trimming and J lost 9 bases; unmatched junction nucleotides: 14.

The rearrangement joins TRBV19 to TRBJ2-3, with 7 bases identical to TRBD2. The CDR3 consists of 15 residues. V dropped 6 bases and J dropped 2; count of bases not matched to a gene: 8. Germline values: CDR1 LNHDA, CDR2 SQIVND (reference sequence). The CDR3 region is CASSMGGDFTDTQYF. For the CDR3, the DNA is TGTGCCAGTAGCATGGGGGGGGACTTCACAGATACGCAGTATTTT.

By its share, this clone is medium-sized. CDR3 DNA sequence: TGTGCCAGCAGCCCACAGGGGGTCCGCACAGATACGCAGTATTTT. Its translation is CASSPQGVRTDTQYF. The chain has TRBV7-2 and TRBJ2-3, with 8 bases identical to TRBD1. The V gene's germline CDR1 is SGHTA and CDR2 FQGNSA. The CDR3 extends over 15 amino acids. V trimming: 5 bases; J trimming: 1 base; junction bases outside the gene matches: 5.

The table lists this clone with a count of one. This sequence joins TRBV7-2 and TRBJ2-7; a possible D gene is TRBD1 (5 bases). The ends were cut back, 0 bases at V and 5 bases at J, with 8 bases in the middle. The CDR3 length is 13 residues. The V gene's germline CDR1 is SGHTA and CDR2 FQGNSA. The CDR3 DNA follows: TGTGCCAGCAGCTTAGCGCAGGGTCACGAGCAGTACGTC. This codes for CASSLAQGHEQYV.

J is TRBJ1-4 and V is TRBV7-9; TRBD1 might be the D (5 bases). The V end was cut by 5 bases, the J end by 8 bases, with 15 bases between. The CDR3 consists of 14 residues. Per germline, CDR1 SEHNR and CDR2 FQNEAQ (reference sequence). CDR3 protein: CASSHIQRGEKLFF. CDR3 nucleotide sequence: TGTGCCAGCAGCCATATACAGAGGGGCGAAAAACTGTTTTTT.

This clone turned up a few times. The CDR3 protein is CASSLDRVNEQYF. As DNA, the CDR3 is TGCGCCAGCAGCTTAGACAGGGTAAACGAGCAGTACTTC. J is TRBJ2-7 and V is TRBV5-1; 7 nucleotides agree with TRBD1. The CDR3 is made up of 13 amino acids. With 2 bases clipped from V and 5 bases from J, the junction kept 4 bases outside the gene matches. Germline lookup yields CDR1 SGHRS and CDR2 YFSETQ.

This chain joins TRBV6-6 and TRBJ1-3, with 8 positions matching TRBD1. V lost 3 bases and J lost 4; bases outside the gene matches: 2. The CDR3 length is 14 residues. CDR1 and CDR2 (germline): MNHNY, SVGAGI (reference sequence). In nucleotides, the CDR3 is TGTGCCAGCAGTTATGGGACAGGAGGAAACACCATATATTTT. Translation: CASSYGTGGNTIYF.

CDR3 region: CASSLDGGVSEAFF. CDR3 coding DNA: TGTGCCAGCAGCTTGGACGGGGGTGTGTCTGAAGCTTTCTTT. The chain links TRBV5-4 to TRBJ1-1; D may be TRBD1 (5 bases). This CDR3 is 14 amino acids long. Germline CDR1 and CDR2: SGHNT and YYREEE (reference sequence). Trimming left V 0 bases short and J 6 bases short, with 12 bases between.

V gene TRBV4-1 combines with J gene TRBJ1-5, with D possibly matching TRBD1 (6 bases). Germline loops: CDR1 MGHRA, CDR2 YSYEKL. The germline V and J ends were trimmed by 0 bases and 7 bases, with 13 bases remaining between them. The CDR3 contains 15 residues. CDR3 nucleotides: TGCGCCAGCAGCCAAGACGGTACGGGGGCCCAGCCCCAGCATTTT. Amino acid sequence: CASSQDGTGAQPQHF.

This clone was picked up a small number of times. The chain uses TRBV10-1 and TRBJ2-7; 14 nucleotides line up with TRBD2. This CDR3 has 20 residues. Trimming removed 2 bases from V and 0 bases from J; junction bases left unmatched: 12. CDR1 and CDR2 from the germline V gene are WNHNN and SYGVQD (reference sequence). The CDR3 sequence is CASSEDFSGTSGSLSYEQYV. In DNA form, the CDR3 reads TGCGCCAGCAGTGAGGACTTTTCCGGGACTAGCGGGAGTCTCTCCTACGAGCAGTACGTC.

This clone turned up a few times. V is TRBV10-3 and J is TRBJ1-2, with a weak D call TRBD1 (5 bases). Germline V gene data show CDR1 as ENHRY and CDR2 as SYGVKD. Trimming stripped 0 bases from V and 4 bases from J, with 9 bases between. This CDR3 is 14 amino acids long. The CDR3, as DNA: TGTGCCATCAGTGAGTCAAAAGGGACCTATGGCTACACCTTC. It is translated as CAISESKGTYGYTF.

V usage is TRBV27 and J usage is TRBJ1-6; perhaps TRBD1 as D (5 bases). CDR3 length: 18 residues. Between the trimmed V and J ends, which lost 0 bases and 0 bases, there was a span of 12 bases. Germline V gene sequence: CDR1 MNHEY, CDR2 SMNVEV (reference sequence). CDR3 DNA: TGTGCCAGCAGTTTATCGGGACCTGAGAGCTCCTATAATTCACCCCTCCACTTT. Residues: CASSLSGPESSYNSPLHF.

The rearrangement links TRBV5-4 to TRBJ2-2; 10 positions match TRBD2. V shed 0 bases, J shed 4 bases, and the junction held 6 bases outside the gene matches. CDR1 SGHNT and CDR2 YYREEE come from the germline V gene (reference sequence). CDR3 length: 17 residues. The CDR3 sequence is CASSLEVAGGGTGELFF. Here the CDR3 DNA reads TGTGCCAGCAGCTTGGAAGTAGCGGGAGGAGGCACCGGGGAGCTGTTTTTT.

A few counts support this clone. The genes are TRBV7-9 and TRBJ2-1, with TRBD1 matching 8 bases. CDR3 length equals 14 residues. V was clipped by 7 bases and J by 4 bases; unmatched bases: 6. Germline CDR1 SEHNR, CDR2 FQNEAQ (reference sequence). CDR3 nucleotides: TGTGCCAGCACCACAGGGGGTCAGTACAATGAGCAGTTCTTC. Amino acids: CASTTGGQYNEQFF. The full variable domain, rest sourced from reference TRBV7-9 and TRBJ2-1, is DTGVSQNPRHKITKRGQNVTFRCDPISEHNRLYWYRQTLGQGPEFLTYFQNEAQLEKSRLLSDRFSAERPKGSFSTLEIQRTEQGDSAMYLCASTTGGQYNEQFFGPGTRLTVL.

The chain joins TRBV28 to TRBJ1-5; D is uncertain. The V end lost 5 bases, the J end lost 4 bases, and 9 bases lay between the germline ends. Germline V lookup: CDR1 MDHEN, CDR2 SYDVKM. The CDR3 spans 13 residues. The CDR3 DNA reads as TGTGCCAGCAGTCCCTTTCTAAATCAGCCCCAGCATTTT. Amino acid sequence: CASSPFLNQPQHF.

The CDR3 here is CATPSGRDNEKLFF. The CDR3 nucleotides are TGTGCCACCCCCAGTGGCAGGGATAATGAAAAACTGTTTTTT. The gene calls are TRBV7-9 and TRBJ1-4; the D gene is possibly TRBD1 (5 bases). The V and J ends lost 10 bases and 4 bases respectively, with 16 bases between them. Germline CDR1 is SEHNR and CDR2 is FQNEAQ (reference sequence). The CDR3 is 14 residues long.

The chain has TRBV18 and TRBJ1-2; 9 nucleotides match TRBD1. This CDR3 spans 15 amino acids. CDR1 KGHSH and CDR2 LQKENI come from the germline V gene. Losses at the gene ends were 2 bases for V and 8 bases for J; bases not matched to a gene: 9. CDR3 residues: CASSPTSDRGSGYTF. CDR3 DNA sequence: TGTGCCAGCTCACCAACTTCGGACAGGGGATCGGGCTACACCTTC.

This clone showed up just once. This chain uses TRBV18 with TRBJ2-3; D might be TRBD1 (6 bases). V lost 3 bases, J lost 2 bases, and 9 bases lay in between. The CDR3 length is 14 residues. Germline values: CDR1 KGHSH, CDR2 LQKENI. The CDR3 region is CASSPRQDTDTQYF. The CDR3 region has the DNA TGTGCCAGCTCACCGCGACAGGACACAGATACGCAGTATTTT. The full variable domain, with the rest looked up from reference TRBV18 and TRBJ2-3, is NAGVMQNPRHLVRRRGQEARLRCSPMKGHSHVYWYRQLPEEGLKFMVYLQKENIIDESGMPKERFSAEFPKEGPSILRIQQVVRGDSAAYFCASSPRQDTDTQYFGPGTRLTVL.

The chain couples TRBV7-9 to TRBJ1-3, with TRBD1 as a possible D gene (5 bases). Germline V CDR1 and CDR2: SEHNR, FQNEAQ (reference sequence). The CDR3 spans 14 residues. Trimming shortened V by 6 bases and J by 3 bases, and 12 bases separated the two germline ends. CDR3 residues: CASSLQAFGNTIYF. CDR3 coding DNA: TGTGCCAGCAGTCTACAGGCTTTTGGAAACACCATATATTTT.

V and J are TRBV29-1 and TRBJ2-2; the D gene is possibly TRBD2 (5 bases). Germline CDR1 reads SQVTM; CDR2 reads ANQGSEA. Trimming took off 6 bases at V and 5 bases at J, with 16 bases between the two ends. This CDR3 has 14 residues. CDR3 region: CSVGLLTGTGELFF. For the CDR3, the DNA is TGCAGCGTGGGCCTCTTAACGGGAACCGGGGAGCTGTTTTTT.